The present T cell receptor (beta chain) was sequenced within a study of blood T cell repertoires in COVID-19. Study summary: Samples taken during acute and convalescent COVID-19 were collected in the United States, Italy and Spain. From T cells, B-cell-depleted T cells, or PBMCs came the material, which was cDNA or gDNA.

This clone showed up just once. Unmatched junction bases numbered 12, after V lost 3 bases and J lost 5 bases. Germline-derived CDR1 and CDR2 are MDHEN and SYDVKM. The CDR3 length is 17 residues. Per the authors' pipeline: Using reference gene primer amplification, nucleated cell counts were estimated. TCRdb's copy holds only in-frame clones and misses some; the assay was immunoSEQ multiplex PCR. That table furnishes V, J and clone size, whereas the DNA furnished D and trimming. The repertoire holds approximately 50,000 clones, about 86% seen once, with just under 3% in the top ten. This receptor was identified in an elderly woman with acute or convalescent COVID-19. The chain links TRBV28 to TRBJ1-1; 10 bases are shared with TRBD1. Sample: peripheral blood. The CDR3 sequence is CASSFPRQGAMGTEAFF. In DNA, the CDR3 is TGTGCCAGCAGTTTCCCGCGACAGGGGGCAATGGGAACTGAAGCTTTCTTT.